The sequence of this T cell receptor (beta chain) was determined in a study of breast tumors, draining lymph nodes, adjacent tissues. Each CDR3 protein is one row after TCRdb ran MiXCR on the multiplex PCR reads. Of 130,000 or so distinct CDR3 sequences listed, 21% were seen once; the top ten hold about 2.2%. Samples came from axillary lymph nodes draining the breast cancer. Study observations and caveats: Compared with lymph nodes, tumors were less diverse; compared with nontumor tissue, more. Compared with basal-like, luminal-like tumors shared significantly more repertoire with nontumor tissue. That most tumor T cells come from lymph nodes remained unproven. The data were judged consistent with most tumor T cells coming from lymph node and expanding in tumor.

The V segment lost 10 bases and the J segment 3 bases; nucleotides outside the gene matches: 6. This CDR3 spans 13 amino acids. Germline values: CDR1 SGHTA, CDR2 FQGTGA. This clonotype was observed many times. What it binds is not known. The chain links TRBV7-3 to TRBJ2-7, with 10 bases that match TRBD2. The sequenced sample consisted of axillary lymph node tissue. This receptor was taken from a female donor with breast cancer. Some clones in this sample may be carry-over from other donors' samples. As DNA, the CDR3 is TGTGCCAACAGTTCTAGCGGGAGCTACGAGCAGTACTTC. It yields the protein CANSSSGSYEQYF.